This T cell receptor beta chain was captured by sequencing in a study of Graves' ophthalmopathy and Graves' hyperthyroidism. Points from the study as a whole: A 13-signature model separated ophthalmopathy from stable hyperthyroidism, reaching around 90% sensitivity and roughly 81% specificity cross-validated. The blood repertoire also included most expanded thyroid clonotypes above 0.001 frequency.

Researchers took RNA transcripts and amplified TCR beta CDR3 regions from them. The library came from an HTBI-primed first-round RT-PCR and a second-round multiplex PCR. MiXCR, applied by TCRdb to the multiplex PCR reads, yields one record per CDR3 protein. This sample has approximately 540,000 distinct CDR3 sequences, with under 40% found just once. The V gene end was trimmed by 2 bases and the J gene end by 8 bases; junction bases not matched to a gene: 8. The CDR3 is made up of 14 amino acids. Comment on this clonotype: Antigen specificity is unknown.

Exclusion applied to patients with other autoimmune diseases, uncontrolled infections, pregnancy or lactation. The chain uses TRBV12-3 or TRBV12-4 and TRBJ1-2; TRBD1 aligns across 7 bases. Sequenced material: peripheral blood or thyroid tissue (not recorded which). The clonotype was recovered from an adult man with Graves' hyperthyroidism. CDR3 DNA: TGTGCCAGCAGTTTATTGGGACAGCAAGGGGGCTACACCTTC. It specifies CASSLLGQQGGYTF.